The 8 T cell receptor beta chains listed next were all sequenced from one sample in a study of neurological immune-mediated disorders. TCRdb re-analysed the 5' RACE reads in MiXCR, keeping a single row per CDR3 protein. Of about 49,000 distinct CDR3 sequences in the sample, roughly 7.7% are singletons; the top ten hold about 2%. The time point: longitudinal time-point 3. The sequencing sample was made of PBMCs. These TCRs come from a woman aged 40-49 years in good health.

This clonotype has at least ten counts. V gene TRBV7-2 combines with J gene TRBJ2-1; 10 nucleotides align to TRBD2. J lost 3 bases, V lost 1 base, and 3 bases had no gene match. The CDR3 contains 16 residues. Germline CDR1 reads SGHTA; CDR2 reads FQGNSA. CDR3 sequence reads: CASSLGPSGSYNEQFF. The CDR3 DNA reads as TGTGCCAGCAGCTTAGGTCCTAGCGGGAGCTACAATGAGCAGTTCTTC.

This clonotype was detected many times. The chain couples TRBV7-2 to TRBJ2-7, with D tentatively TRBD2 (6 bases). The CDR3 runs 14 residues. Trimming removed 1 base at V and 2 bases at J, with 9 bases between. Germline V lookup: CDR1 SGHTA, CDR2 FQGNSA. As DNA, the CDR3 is TGTGCCAGCAGCTTAGAGGCGGGGCCCTACGAGCAGTACTTC. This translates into CASSLEAGPYEQYF.

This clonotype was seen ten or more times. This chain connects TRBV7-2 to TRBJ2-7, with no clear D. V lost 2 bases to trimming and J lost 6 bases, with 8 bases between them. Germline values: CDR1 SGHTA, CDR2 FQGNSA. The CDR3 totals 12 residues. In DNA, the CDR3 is TGTGCCAGCAGCTTAAATCGGGCCGAGCAGTACTTC. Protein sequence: CASSLNRAEQYF.

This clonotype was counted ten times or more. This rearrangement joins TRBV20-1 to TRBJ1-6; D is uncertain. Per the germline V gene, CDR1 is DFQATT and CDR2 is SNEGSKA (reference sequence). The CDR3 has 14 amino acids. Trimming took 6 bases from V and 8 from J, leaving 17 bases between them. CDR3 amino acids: CSARGGPRDSPLHF. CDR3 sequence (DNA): TGCAGTGCCCGGGGAGGTCCCCGGGATTCACCCCTCCACTTT.

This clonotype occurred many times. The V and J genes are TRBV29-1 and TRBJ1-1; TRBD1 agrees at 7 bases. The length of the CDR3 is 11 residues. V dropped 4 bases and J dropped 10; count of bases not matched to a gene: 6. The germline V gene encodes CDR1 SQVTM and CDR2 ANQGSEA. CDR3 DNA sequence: TGCAGCGTTGGGGAGGGGGCGGCAGCTTTCTTT. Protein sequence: CSVGEGAAAFF.

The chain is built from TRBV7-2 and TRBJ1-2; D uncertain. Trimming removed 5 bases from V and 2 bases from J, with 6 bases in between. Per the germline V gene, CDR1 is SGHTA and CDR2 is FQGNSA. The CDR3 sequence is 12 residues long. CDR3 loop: CASSQDNYGYTF. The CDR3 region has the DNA TGTGCCAGCAGCCAGGACAACTATGGCTACACCTTC.

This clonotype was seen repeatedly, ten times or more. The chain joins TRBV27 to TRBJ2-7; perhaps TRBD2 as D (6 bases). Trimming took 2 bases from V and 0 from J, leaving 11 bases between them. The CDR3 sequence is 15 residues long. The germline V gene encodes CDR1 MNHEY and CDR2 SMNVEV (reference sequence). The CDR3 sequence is CASSLGAGLSYEQYF. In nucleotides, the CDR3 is TGTGCCAGCAGTTTAGGGGCGGGGCTCTCCTACGAGCAGTACTTC.

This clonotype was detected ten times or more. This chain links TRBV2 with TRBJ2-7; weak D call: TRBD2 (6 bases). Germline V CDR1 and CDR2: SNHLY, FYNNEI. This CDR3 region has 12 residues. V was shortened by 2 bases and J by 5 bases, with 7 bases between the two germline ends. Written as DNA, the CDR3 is TGTGCCAGCAGTGAATCGGGGGACGAGCAGTACTTC. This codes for CASSESGDEQYF. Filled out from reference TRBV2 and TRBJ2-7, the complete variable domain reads EPEVTQTPSHQVTQMGQEVILRCVPISNHLYFYWYRQILGQKVEFLVSFYNNEISEKSEIFDDQFSVERPDGSNFTLKIRSTKLEDSAMYFCASSESGDEQYFGPGTRLTVT.